These 28 T cell receptor beta chains share one sample of origin, sequenced in a study of T cell changes during pregnancy in multiple sclerosis. Data came from immunoSEQ multiplex PCR; TCRdb stores just in-frame clones and leaves some out. The data show about 130,000 clones, 90% to 96% seen once. This specimen consisted of peripheral blood, obtained after pregnancy. The receptor source for this set is a female donor with multiple sclerosis, enrolled in a pregnancy study.

The chain recombines TRBV11-2 with TRBJ2-7, with no clear D. Between the trimmed V and J ends, which lost 0 bases and 0 bases, there was a span of 9 bases. This CDR3 contains 15 residues. CDR1 is SGHAT and CDR2 is FQNNGV in the germline V gene. CDR3 loop: CASSLDPISSYEQYF. CDR3 nucleotide sequence: TGTGCCAGCAGCTTAGATCCCATCAGCTCCTACGAGCAGTACTTC. Variable domain in full (rest from reference TRBV11-2 and TRBJ2-7): EAGVAQSPRYKIIEKRQSVAFWCNPISGHATLYWYQQILGQGPKLLIQFQNNGVVDDSQLPKDRFSAERLKGVDSTLKIQPAKLEDSAVYLCASSLDPISSYEQYFGPGTRLTVT.

The genes are TRBV27 and TRBJ2-1; D not certain. From germline, CDR1 is MNHEY and CDR2 SMNVEV (reference sequence). The CDR3 has 11 residues. With 6 bases removed from V and 4 bases from J, the gap between germline ends came to 4 bases. The CDR3 reads CASSQYNEQFF. CDR3 nucleotide sequence: TGTGCCAGCAGCCAGTACAATGAGCAGTTCTTC.

The chain joins TRBV10-3 to TRBJ2-7, with D maybe TRBD1 (6 bases). Germline CDR1 reads ENHRY; CDR2 reads SYGVKD. V lost 3 bases to trimming and J lost 2 bases, with 14 bases between them. The CDR3 is made up of 15 amino acids. CDR3 bases: TGTGCCATCAGTGACTACTCCCGGGACACCTACGAGCAGTACTTC. Protein: CAISDYSRDTYEQYF.

V and J are TRBV6-1 and TRBJ1-5; TRBD1 is a possible D gene (5 bases). V lost 7 bases and J lost 5, with 12 bases in between. The CDR3 has 13 residues. Per the germline V gene, CDR1 is MNHNS and CDR2 is SASEGT. The CDR3 is CASNAGNYQPQHF. CDR3 nucleotides: TGTGCCAGCAACGCAGGGAATTATCAGCCCCAGCATTTT.

The CDR3 reads CASSTTVNTEAFF. CDR3 DNA sequence: TGTGCCAGCAGTACAACAGTGAACACTGAAGCTTTCTTT. The chain joins TRBV2 to TRBJ1-1; D not certain. CDR3 length: 13 amino acids. The germline V gene encodes CDR1 SNHLY and CDR2 FYNNEI. V was shortened by 5 bases and J by 0 bases, with 7 bases between the two germline ends.

The V gene is TRBV5-1, the J gene TRBJ2-5, with TRBD1 matching over 9 bases. V lost 6 bases, J lost 5 bases, and 11 bases stayed unmatched. The CDR3 totals 15 residues. Per the germline V gene, CDR1 is SGHRS and CDR2 is YFSETQ. The CDR3, as DNA: TGCGCCAGCACCCCCTCCCCGGGACAGGGTGAGACCCAGTACTTC. Residues: CASTPSPGQGETQYF.

This clone was seen a single time. The genes are TRBV7-9 and TRBJ2-1; D perhaps matches TRBD2 (5 bases). The CDR3 spans 14 residues. The V gene's germline CDR1 is SEHNR and CDR2 FQNEAQ (reference sequence). Between the trimmed V and J ends, which lost 1 base and 5 bases, there was a span of 9 bases. The CDR3 region is CASSLVGLHNEQFF. As DNA, the CDR3 is TGTGCCAGCAGCTTAGTTGGACTGCACAATGAGCAGTTCTTC.

The chain has TRBV19 and TRBJ2-7; 9 bases are a match to TRBD1. V shed 1 base, J shed 2 bases, and the junction held 3 bases outside the gene matches. The CDR3 has 15 amino acids. Germline V gene data show CDR1 as LNHDA and CDR2 as SQIVND (reference sequence). The CDR3, as DNA: TGTGCCAGTAGTATAGTGGGGACAGGGACCTACGAGCAGTACTTC. Its translation: CASSIVGTGTYEQYF.

This clone was observed a single time. This chain uses TRBV28 with TRBJ2-7, with a weak D call TRBD1 (6 bases). Looked up from germline, CDR1 is MDHEN and CDR2 is SYDVKM. Trimming pared 5 bases from V and 3 bases from J, leaving 14 bases between. The CDR3 contains 14 residues. In nucleotides, the CDR3 is TGTGCCAGCAGTCAATTCACAGGGAACTACGAGCAGTACTTC. Protein: CASSQFTGNYEQYF.

This clone was seen once. The chain uses TRBV5-1 and TRBJ2-3, with 11 bases fitting TRBD2. The junction had 3 bases not matched to a gene; V was cut back by 1 base and J by 5 bases. The CDR3 covers 15 residues. Germline-derived CDR1 and CDR2 are SGHRS and YFSETQ. This CDR3 reads CASSLMGLAVDTQYF. The CDR3 nucleotides are TGCGCCAGCAGCTTGATGGGACTAGCGGTAGATACGCAGTATTTT. Variable domain in full (rest from reference TRBV5-1 and TRBJ2-3): KAGVTQTPRYLIKTRGQQVTLSCSPISGHRSVSWYQQTPGQGLQFLFEYFSETQRNKGNFPGRFSGRQFSNSRSEMNVSTLELGDSALYLCASSLMGLAVDTQYFGPGTRLTVL.

V usage is TRBV28 and J usage is TRBJ1-1; D perhaps matches TRBD1 (6 bases). Germline V CDR1 and CDR2: MDHEN, SYDVKM. V was shortened by 6 bases and J by 7 bases, with 18 bases between the two germline ends. The CDR3 runs 14 residues. This chain's CDR3 is CASSLGQGYGEAFF. CDR3 nucleotides: TGTGCCAGCAGCCTAGGGCAGGGGTACGGTGAAGCTTTCTTT.

The chain combines TRBV27 with TRBJ2-2; perhaps TRBD2 as D (5 bases). The CDR3 is made up of 12 amino acids. V was clipped by 6 bases and J by 6 bases, with 8 bases between them. Germline values: CDR1 MNHEY, CDR2 SMNVEV (reference sequence). Here the CDR3 DNA reads TGTGCCAGCAGCTCGGGGTCCGGGGAGCTGTTTTTT. It codes for CASSSGSGELFF.

This sequence joins TRBV19 and TRBJ2-5; 9 nucleotides match TRBD1. CDR1 is LNHDA, CDR2 SQIVND, per germline (reference sequence). Trimming removed 6 bases from V and 3 bases from J; junction bases left unmatched: 5. CDR3 length equals 14 residues. CDR3 amino acids: CASRRTGGEETQYF. The CDR3, as DNA: TGTGCCAGTAGAAGAACAGGGGGCGAAGAGACCCAGTACTTC.

This chain connects TRBV18 to TRBJ1-1; tentatively, D is TRBD1 (6 bases). Looked up from germline, CDR1 is KGHSH and CDR2 is LQKENI. V was trimmed by 2 bases and J by 3 bases, leaving 10 bases between them. The CDR3 covers 14 residues. The CDR3 sequence: CASSPGQKYTEAFF. The CDR3 nucleotides are TGTGCCAGCTCACCAGGACAGAAATACACTGAAGCTTTCTTT.

The rearrangement uses TRBV7-8 and TRBJ2-5; 9 bases map to TRBD2. This CDR3 is built from 19 residues. Germline loops: CDR1 SGHVS, CDR2 FQNEAQ. Unmatched junction bases numbered 16, after V lost 0 bases and J lost 5 bases. The CDR3 region has the DNA TGTGCCAGCAGCTTAGCATCTCTAGCGGGAACGCTGACAACGGAGACCCAGTACTTC. Translation: CASSLASLAGTLTTETQYF.

The gene calls are TRBV5-1 and TRBJ2-2, with 12 bases that match TRBD2. From germline, CDR1 is SGHRS and CDR2 YFSETQ. This CDR3 is 18 amino acids long. V lost 1 base to trimming and J lost 0 bases; unmatched junction nucleotides: 4. The CDR3, as DNA: TGCGCCAGCAGCTTGCGCACTAGCGGGAGGACGAACACCGGGGAGCTGTTTTTT. Translated, it gives CASSLRTSGRTNTGELFF.

The rearrangement uses TRBV6-5 and TRBJ2-3; TRBD1 might be the D (5 bases). Trimming removed 6 bases from V and 0 bases from J, with 13 bases in between. The germline V gene has CDR1 MNHEY and CDR2 SVGAGI. The CDR3 is 15 amino acids. The CDR3: CASRSAGLSTDTQYF. In nucleotides, the CDR3 is TGTGCCAGCAGATCAGCAGGGTTAAGCACAGATACGCAGTATTTT.

Remarks on this clone: The germline gene is not matched at one end of the junction; a read error may be the cause. The chain uses TRBV6-5 and TRBJ1-3; D gene uncertain. From germline, CDR1 is MNHEY and CDR2 SVGAGI. The CDR3 length is 15 residues. CDR3 nucleotide sequence: TGTGCCAGCACCGTAGGGCGGGTCTCTGGAAGCACCATATATTTT. Translation gives CASTVGRVSGSTIYF.

The chain has TRBV27 and TRBJ2-3, with 10 bases lining up with TRBD2. J gave up 3 bases and V 4 bases, and 10 bases lay outside the gene matches. This CDR3 region has 17 residues. CDR1 MNHEY and CDR2 SMNVEV come from the germline V gene (reference sequence). Here the CDR3 reads CASSSAPSGRPTDTQYF. The CDR3 coding sequence is TGTGCCAGCAGTTCTGCTCCTAGCGGGAGACCAACAGATACGCAGTATTTT.

The rearrangement uses TRBV2 and TRBJ2-5, with TRBD1 matching 7 bases. J gave up 4 bases and V 6 bases, and 14 bases lay outside the gene matches. CDR1 is SNHLY and CDR2 is FYNNEI in the germline V gene. The CDR3 is made up of 16 amino acids. The CDR3 nucleotides read TGTGCCAGCAGGATCGGGACAGTCGCGGTGACAGAGACCCAGTACTTC. It translates to CASRIGTVAVTETQYF.

The V and J genes are TRBV2 and TRBJ1-1; D unresolved. Germline loops: CDR1 SNHLY, CDR2 FYNNEI. With 2 bases removed from V and 4 bases from J, the gap between germline ends came to 23 bases. The CDR3 spans 18 residues. This chain's CDR3 is CASSEQTLGVRQFTEAFF. The CDR3 nucleotides are TGTGCCAGCAGTGAACAGACACTCGGGGTCCGACAATTCACTGAAGCTTTCTTT.

This sequence joins TRBV6-1 and TRBJ2-5, with a possible D match to TRBD1 (5 bases). The CDR3 contains 15 residues. Trimming removed 9 bases from V and 0 bases from J, with 17 bases in between. Germline V gene data show CDR1 as MNHNS and CDR2 as SASEGT. CDR3 amino acids: CASHITGAYQETQYF. CDR3 nucleotide sequence: TGTGCCAGTCATATAACAGGAGCGTACCAAGAGACCCAGTACTTC.

The chain recombines TRBV27 with TRBJ1-1; weak D call: TRBD1 (6 bases). The germline gives CDR1 MNHEY, CDR2 SMNVEV (reference sequence). V was trimmed by 4 bases and J by 0 bases, leaving 12 bases between them. CDR3 length equals 15 residues. The chain's CDR3 is CASSSIRGVNTEAFF. The CDR3 DNA reads TGTGCCAGCAGTTCCATCAGGGGCGTGAACACTGAAGCTTTCTTT.

This rearrangement joins TRBV28 to TRBJ2-6; perhaps TRBD1 as D (6 bases). Trimming removed 2 bases at V and 1 base at J, with 9 bases between. The germline gives CDR1 MDHEN, CDR2 SYDVKM. This CDR3 comprises 16 residues. This chain's CDR3 is CASSLPGQSGANVLTF. The CDR3 nucleotides are TGTGCCAGCAGTTTACCCGGACAGTCTGGGGCCAACGTCCTGACTTTC.

V is TRBV29-1 and J is TRBJ1-1; the D gene is possibly TRBD1 (5 bases). CDR3 length: 13 amino acids. Germline loops: CDR1 SQVTM, CDR2 ANQGSEA. Trimming pared 5 bases from V and 4 bases from J, leaving 14 bases between. CDR3: CSVMRQPGTEAFF. As DNA, the CDR3 is TGCAGCGTTATGAGACAGCCGGGCACTGAAGCTTTCTTT.

In this sample, this clone turned up once. This sequence joins TRBV28 and TRBJ1-1, with TRBD1 identical over 11 bases. The CDR3 consists of 16 residues. In germline, CDR1 is MDHEN, CDR2 SYDVKM. The V segment lost 3 bases and the J segment 3 bases; nucleotides outside the gene matches: 6. For the CDR3, the DNA is TGTGCCAGCAGTTTCCCGGGACAGGGGGTCTACACTGAAGCTTTCTTT. Amino acid sequence: CASSFPGQGVYTEAFF.

V and J are TRBV18 and TRBJ2-1; TRBD1 agrees at 7 bases. The CDR3 runs to 13 residues. The trim removed 6 bases at V and 5 bases at J, leaving 4 bases unmatched. Germline V gene lookup returns CDR1 KGHSH and CDR2 LQKENI. The CDR3 bases are TGTGCCAGCTCCCCGACAGGGAACAATGAGCAGTTCTTC. It codes for CASSPTGNNEQFF.

V and J are TRBV11-1 and TRBJ2-1; the match to TRBD1 covers 10 bases. V was clipped by 6 bases and J by 2 bases; unmatched bases: 7. The CDR3 has 16 amino acids. The germline gives CDR1 SGHAT, CDR2 FQDESV (reference sequence). The CDR3 DNA follows: TGTGCCAGCAGGCCGGTCGACAGGGGGCCCTACAATGAGCAGTTCTTC. Amino acids: CASRPVDRGPYNEQFF.